Shown below are 20 T cell receptor beta chains from a single sample sequenced in a study of T-cell memory formation after mild COVID-19. TCRdb re-analysed the 5' RACE reads in MiXCR, keeping a single row per CDR3 protein. The sample consists of just under 550,000 distinct CDR3 sequences, about a fifth of them appearing once. The material sequenced was PBMCs or a T cell subset sorted from them (not recorded which). Every receptor here comes from an adult woman who had mild COVID-19 (a few samples of this study predate the infection). Cell type and time point are not known.

This clonotype has ten or more counts. The chain joins TRBV9 to TRBJ2-2, with TRBD2 matching over 8 bases. Germline V lookup: CDR1 SGDLS, CDR2 YYNGEE. CDR3 size: 18 residues. The trim removed 4 bases at V and 5 bases at J, leaving 16 bases unmatched. The CDR3 bases are TGTGCCAGCAGCCAACCGCGGGGGGCGGGGGAGACTACCGGGGAGCTGTTTTTT. The encoded protein is CASSQPRGAGETTGELFF.

This sequence joins TRBV29-1 and TRBJ2-7, with D possibly called TRBD1 or TRBD2 (6 bases each). Germline lookup yields CDR1 SQVTM and CDR2 ANQGSEA. V gave up 1 base and J gave up 3 bases, with 16 bases separating them. The CDR3 loop spans 15 amino acids. CDR3 DNA sequence: TGCAGCGTTGAAGGCTGGGGGGCCCAACTCTACGAGCAGTACTTC. Its translation is CSVEGWGAQLYEQYF.

This clonotype was found many times. The chain employs TRBV4-3 and TRBJ2-4; D gene uncertain. There are 16 residues in the CDR3. V lost 3 bases and J lost 7, with 19 bases in between. CDR1 is LGHNA and CDR2 is YSLEER in the germline V gene. CDR3 loop: CASSHSRESSRNIQYF. The CDR3 DNA sequence: TGCGCCAGCAGCCATTCACGTGAGAGCTCCCGGAACATTCAGTACTTC.

This clonotype was seen more than once but under ten times. CDR3 in amino acids: CASSVGSSGPTEQFF. DNA for the CDR3: TGTGCCAGCAGCGTAGGGTCTAGCGGGCCGACTGAGCAGTTCTTC. This chain links TRBV9 with TRBJ2-1; 8 bases line up with TRBD2. The CDR3 is 15 residues long. Losses at the gene ends were 0 bases for V and 9 bases for J; bases not matched to a gene: 8. Germline V lookup: CDR1 SGDLS, CDR2 YYNGEE.

This clonotype was seen more than once but under ten times. The V and J genes are TRBV5-1 and TRBJ2-1; D perhaps matches TRBD2 (6 bases). Trimming left V 4 bases short and J 13 bases short, with 15 bases between. CDR3 length: 12 residues. CDR1 and CDR2 (germline): SGHRS, YFSETQ. The CDR3 protein is CASSQNRDFQFF. The CDR3 nucleotides read TGCGCCAGCAGCCAAAACCGGGACTTTCAGTTCTTC.

At least ten counts were recorded for this clonotype. The chain is built from TRBV6-6 and TRBJ2-7; the D is unclear. This CDR3 region has 13 residues. Germline lookup yields CDR1 MNHNY and CDR2 SVGAGI (reference sequence). The V and J ends lost 2 bases and 4 bases respectively, with 9 bases between them. CDR3 sequence reads: CASSYEWMYEQYF. CDR3 nucleotide sequence: TGTGCCAGCAGTTACGAGTGGATGTACGAGCAGTACTTC.

Details on this clonotype: One junction end disagrees with the germline gene, perhaps due to a read error. The CDR3 protein is CDTSKGQETQYF. CDR3 nucleotide sequence: TGTGACACCAGCAAGGGACAAGAGACCCAGTACTTC. The chain combines TRBV15 with TRBJ2-5; D gene unclear. The CDR3 sequence is 12 residues long. CDR1 is LNHNV, CDR2 YYDKDF, per germline (reference sequence).

This clonotype is medium-sized by share. This chain links TRBV5-6 with TRBJ2-7; 12 nucleotides match TRBD2. The germline CDR1 and CDR2 sequences are SGHDT and YYEEEE. The junction had 8 bases not matched to a gene; V was cut back by 4 bases and J by 3 bases. There are 16 residues in the CDR3. CDR3 nucleotides: TGTGCCAGCAGCGGGGGACTAGCGGGTCGCTTCTACGAGCAGTACTTC. Its translation: CASSGGLAGRFYEQYF.

This clonotype was seen only a few times. The chain recombines TRBV12-3 or TRBV12-4 with TRBJ2-7; a possible D gene is TRBD2 (6 bases). This CDR3 spans 14 amino acids. Trimming pared 6 bases from V and 4 bases from J, leaving 16 bases between. The CDR3 loop reads CASRSEGPRYEQYF. The DNA of the CDR3 is TGTGCCAGCAGGTCGGAGGGCCCTCGGTACGAGCAGTACTTC.

The J gene is TRBJ2-3, the V gene TRBV7-2, with 9 bases lining up with TRBD1. Germline V CDR1 and CDR2: SGHTA, FQGNSA. There are 17 residues in the CDR3. The V and J ends lost 1 base and 2 bases, in that order; junction bases with no gene match: 7. The CDR3: CASSLVGQGSFTDTQYF. CDR3 DNA: TGTGCCAGCAGCTTAGTTGGACAGGGGAGTTTCACAGATACGCAGTATTTT.

The rearrangement uses TRBV7-9 and TRBJ2-1; D possibly uses TRBD1 or TRBD2 (6 bases each). From germline, CDR1 is SEHNR and CDR2 FQNEAQ (reference sequence). Trimming stripped 1 base from V and 8 bases from J, with 15 bases between. This CDR3 spans 15 amino acids. DNA for the CDR3: TGTGCCAGCAGCTTAGAGAGGGGGGCCATAGATGAGCAGTTCTTC. Its translation: CASSLERGAIDEQFF. The entire variable domain, with the rest obtained from reference TRBV7-9 and TRBJ2-1, is as follows: DTGVSQNPRHKITKRGQNVTFRCDPISEHNRLYWYRQTLGQGPEFLTYFQNEAQLEKSRLLSDRFSAERPKGSFSTLEIQRTEQGDSAMYLCASSLERGAIDEQFFGPGTRLTVL.

The chain carries TRBV2 and TRBJ2-6; D is undetermined. The CDR3 has 15 amino acids. Germline V CDR1 and CDR2: SNHLY, FYNNEI. The ends were cut back, 10 bases at V and 0 bases at J, with 13 bases in the middle. CDR3 protein: CATGEGSSGANVLTF. CDR3 DNA: TGTGCCACCGGCGAAGGAAGCTCTGGGGCCAACGTCCTGACTTTC.

The rearrangement joins TRBV4-3 to TRBJ2-3, with TRBD2 identical over 7 bases. Germline CDR1 LGHNA, CDR2 YSLEER. V dropped 6 bases and J dropped 2; count of bases not matched to a gene: 5. This CDR3 is built from 14 residues. This chain's CDR3 is CASRGGGYTDTQYF. The CDR3 bases are TGCGCCAGCAGGGGGGGGGGGTACACAGATACGCAGTATTTT.

This sequence joins TRBV20-1 and TRBJ2-3; tentatively, D is TRBD2 (5 bases). Trimming left V 5 bases short and J 2 bases short, with 26 bases between. CDR1 DFQATT and CDR2 SNEGSKA come from the germline V gene (reference sequence). CDR3 length: 18 residues. As DNA, the CDR3 is TGCAGTGCTCTCCAGTCGGGATTCCATACTTGGGACACAGATACGCAGTATTTT. This codes for CSALQSGFHTWDTDTQYF.

V usage is TRBV24-1 and J usage is TRBJ2-7, with TRBD1 matching 8 bases. The CDR3 is made up of 14 amino acids. Germline V gives CDR1 KGHDR, CDR2 SFDVKD. The ends lost 8 bases at V and 4 bases at J; junction bases unmatched: 9. The CDR3 here is CATNGTGEEYEQYF. CDR3 DNA sequence: TGTGCCACCAACGGGACAGGTGAGGAGTACGAGCAGTACTTC.

Concerning this clonotype: An end of the junction differs from the germline gene, which may be a read error. V usage is TRBV11-2 and J usage is TRBJ2-3; D is undetermined. Germline V gene lookup returns CDR1 SGHAT and CDR2 FQNNGV. The CDR3 has 15 residues. The CDR3 loop reads CASSLDLSSRDTQYF. For the CDR3, the DNA is TGTGCCAGCAGCCTAGATTTAAGTAGTAGGGATACGCAGTATTTT.

This clonotype was seen only a few times. The chain uses TRBV10-3 and TRBJ2-2, with 8 nucleotides matching TRBD1. Germline assignment: CDR1 ENHRY and CDR2 SYGVKD. The trim removed 0 bases at V and 6 bases at J, leaving 3 bases unmatched. CDR3 length: 15 residues. CDR3 in amino acids: CAISESDRDAGELFF. The CDR3 nucleotides are TGTGCCATCAGTGAGTCGGACAGGGATGCCGGGGAGCTGTTTTTT.

This chain joins TRBV10-3 and TRBJ2-3, with 8 bases identical to TRBD1. The germline V gene has CDR1 ENHRY and CDR2 SYGVKD. V shed 0 bases, J shed 0 bases, and the junction held 2 bases outside the gene matches. CDR3 length equals 16 residues. Here the CDR3 DNA reads TGTGCCATCAGTGAGTCGGGACAGGCTAGCACAGATACGCAGTATTTT. Protein product: CAISESGQASTDTQYF.

The J gene is TRBJ1-4, the V gene TRBV15, with no clear D. Trimming removed 2 bases at V and 4 bases at J, with 5 bases between. From germline, CDR1 is LNHNV and CDR2 YYDKDF (reference sequence). The CDR3 length is 13 residues. CDR3 amino acids: CATSRRLNEKLFF. As DNA, the CDR3 is TGTGCCACCAGCAGACGCCTTAATGAAAAACTGTTTTTT.

Only a few counts were recorded for this clonotype. V and J are TRBV5-1 and TRBJ2-7, with 10 bases fitting TRBD1. The CDR3 is made up of 15 amino acids. The V segment lost 2 bases and the J segment 5 bases; nucleotides outside the gene matches: 7. Germline V gene sequence: CDR1 SGHRS, CDR2 YFSETQ. CDR3 sequence reads: CASSFWFGQGDEQYF. The CDR3 DNA sequence: TGCGCCAGCAGCTTTTGGTTCGGACAGGGGGACGAGCAGTACTTC. Together with reference TRBV5-1 and TRBJ2-7, the CDR3 gives the full variable domain: KAGVTQTPRYLIKTRGQQVTLSCSPISGHRSVSWYQQTPGQGLQFLFEYFSETQRNKGNFPGRFSGRQFSNSRSEMNVSTLELGDSALYLCASSFWFGQGDEQYFGPGTRLTVT.